This T cell receptor (beta chain) was recovered during a study of T cells after yellow fever vaccination. Study observations and caveats: Weaker overall was a secondary response that nonetheless peaked faster, on day 5 versus 15.

In this sample, this clonotype turned up a few times. Its antigen is unknown. Researchers made TCR cDNA using 5'RACE template switching, and this step added a universal primer site and UMIs. Each CDR3 protein gets one entry after TCRdb re-called the 5' RACE reads with MiXCR. The table includes hundreds of thousands of distinct CDR3 sequences, 12% detected once. The CDR3 is 14 amino acids. CDR1 DFQATT and CDR2 SNEGSKA come from the germline V gene (reference sequence). V lost 5 bases to trimming and J lost 6 bases; unmatched junction nucleotides: 7. The sample in question was PBMCs, obtained on the day of the yellow fever booster vaccination. The origin of this receptor is a man aged 25 to 40 who received the YFV17D yellow fever vaccine. The rearrangement uses TRBV20-1 and TRBJ2-3; TRBD2 aligns across 11 bases. The CDR3 sequence is CSAPGLAVPDTQYF. The CDR3, as DNA: TGCAGTGCTCCGGGACTAGCGGTACCGGATACGCAGTATTTT.